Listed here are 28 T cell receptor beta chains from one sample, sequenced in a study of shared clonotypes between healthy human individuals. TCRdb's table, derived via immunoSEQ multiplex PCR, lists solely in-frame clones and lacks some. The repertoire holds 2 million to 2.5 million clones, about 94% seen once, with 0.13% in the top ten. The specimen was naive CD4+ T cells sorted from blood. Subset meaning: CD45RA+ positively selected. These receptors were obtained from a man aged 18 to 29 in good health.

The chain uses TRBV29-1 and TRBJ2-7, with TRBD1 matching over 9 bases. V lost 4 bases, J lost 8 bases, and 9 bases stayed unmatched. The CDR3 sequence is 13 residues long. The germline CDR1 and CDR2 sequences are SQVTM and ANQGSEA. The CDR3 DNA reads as TGCAGCGTTGGGGGGACAGGGTCGGCGAAGCAGTACTTC. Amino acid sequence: CSVGGTGSAKQYF.

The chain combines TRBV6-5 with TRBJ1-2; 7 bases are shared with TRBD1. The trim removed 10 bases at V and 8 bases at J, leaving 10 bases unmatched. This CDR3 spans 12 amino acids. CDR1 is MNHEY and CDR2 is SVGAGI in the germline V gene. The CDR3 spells CATYRGEFGYTF. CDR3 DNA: TGTGCCACCTACAGGGGTGAATTCGGCTACACCTTC.

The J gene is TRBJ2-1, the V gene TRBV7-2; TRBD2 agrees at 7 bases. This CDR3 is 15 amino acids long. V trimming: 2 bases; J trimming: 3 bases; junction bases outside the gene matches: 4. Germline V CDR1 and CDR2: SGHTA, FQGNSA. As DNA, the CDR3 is TGTGCCAGCAGCTTATTAGCGGGTGGCTACAATGAGCAGTTCTTC. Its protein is CASSLLAGGYNEQFF.

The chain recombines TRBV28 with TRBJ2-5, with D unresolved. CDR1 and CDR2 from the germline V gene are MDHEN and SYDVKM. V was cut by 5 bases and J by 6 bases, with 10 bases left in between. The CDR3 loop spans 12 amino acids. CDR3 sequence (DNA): TGTGCCAGCAGTCCAGACACAAAGACCCAGTACTTC. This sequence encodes CASSPDTKTQYF. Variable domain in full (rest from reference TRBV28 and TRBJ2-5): DVKVTQSSRYLVKRTGEKVFLECVQDMDHENMFWYRQDPGLGLRLIYFSYDVKMKEKGDIPEGYSVSREKKERFSLILESASTNQTSMYLCASSPDTKTQYFGPGTRLLVL.

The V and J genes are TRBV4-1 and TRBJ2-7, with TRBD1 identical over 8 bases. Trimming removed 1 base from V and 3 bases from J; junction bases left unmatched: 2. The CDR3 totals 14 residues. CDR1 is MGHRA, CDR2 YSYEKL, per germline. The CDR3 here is CASSQVDRDYEQYF. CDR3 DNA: TGCGCCAGCAGCCAAGTGGACAGGGACTACGAGCAGTACTTC.

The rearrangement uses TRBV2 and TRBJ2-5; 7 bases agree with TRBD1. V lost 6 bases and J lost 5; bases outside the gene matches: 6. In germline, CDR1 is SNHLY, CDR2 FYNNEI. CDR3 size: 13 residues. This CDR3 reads CASRGRGTETQYF. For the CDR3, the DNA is TGTGCCAGCAGGGGCAGGGGGACGGAGACCCAGTACTTC.

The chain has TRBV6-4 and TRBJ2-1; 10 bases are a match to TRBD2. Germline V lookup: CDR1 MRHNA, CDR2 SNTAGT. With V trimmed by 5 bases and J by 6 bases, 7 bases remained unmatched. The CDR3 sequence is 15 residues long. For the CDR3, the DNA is TGTGCCAGCAGTTTGCTAGCGGGAGTCTCCAATGAGCAGTTCTTC. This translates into CASSLLAGVSNEQFF.

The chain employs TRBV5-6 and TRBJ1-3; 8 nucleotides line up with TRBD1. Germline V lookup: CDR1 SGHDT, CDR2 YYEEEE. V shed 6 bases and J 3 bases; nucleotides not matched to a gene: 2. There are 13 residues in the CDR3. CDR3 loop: CASTGQGGNTIYF. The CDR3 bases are TGTGCCAGCACAGGACAGGGTGGAAACACCATATATTTT.

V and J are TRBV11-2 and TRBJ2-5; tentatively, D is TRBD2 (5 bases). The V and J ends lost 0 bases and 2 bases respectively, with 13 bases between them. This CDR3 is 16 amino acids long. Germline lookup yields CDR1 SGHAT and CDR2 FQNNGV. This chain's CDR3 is CASSLDSGLRQETQYF. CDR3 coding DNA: TGTGCCAGCAGCTTAGATTCAGGACTTAGACAAGAGACCCAGTACTTC.

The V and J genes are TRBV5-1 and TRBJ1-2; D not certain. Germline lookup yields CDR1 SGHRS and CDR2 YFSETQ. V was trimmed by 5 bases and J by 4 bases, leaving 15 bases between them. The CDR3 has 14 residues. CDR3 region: CASRLIHNGYGYTF. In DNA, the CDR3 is TGCGCCAGCAGACTGATTCACAATGGCTATGGCTACACCTTC.

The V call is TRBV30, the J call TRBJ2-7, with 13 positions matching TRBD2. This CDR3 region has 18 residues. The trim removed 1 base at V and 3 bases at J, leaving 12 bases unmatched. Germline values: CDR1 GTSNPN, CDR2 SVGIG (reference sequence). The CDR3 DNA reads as TGTGCCTGGAGTGGATCGGGACTAGCGGGGAGGCTAAACTACGAGCAGTACTTC. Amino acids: CAWSGSGLAGRLNYEQYF.

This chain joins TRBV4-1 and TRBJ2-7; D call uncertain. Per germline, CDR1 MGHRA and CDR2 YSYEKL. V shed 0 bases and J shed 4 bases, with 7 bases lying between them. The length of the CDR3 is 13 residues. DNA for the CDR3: TGCGCCAGCAGCCAAGAGGCCGTGTACGAGCAGTACTTC. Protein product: CASSQEAVYEQYF.

The CDR3 loop reads CASSRDGQAREPQHF. In DNA, the CDR3 is TGCGCCAGCAGTCGAGATGGGCAGGCACGAGAGCCCCAGCATTTT. The V and J genes are TRBV5-1 and TRBJ1-5; D is unresolved. Germline V lookup: CDR1 SGHRS, CDR2 YFSETQ. V lost 5 bases and J 8 bases, leaving 20 bases between the germline ends. The CDR3 has 15 amino acids.

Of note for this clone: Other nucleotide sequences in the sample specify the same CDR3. CDR3 sequence (DNA): TGTGCCTGGACGACAGGCTCTGGAAACACCATATATTTT. Protein: CAWTTGSGNTIYF. V usage is TRBV30 and J usage is TRBJ1-3; perhaps TRBD1 as D (6 bases). Trimming shortened V by 4 bases and J by 0 bases, and 7 bases separated the two germline ends. The length of the CDR3 is 13 residues. CDR1 and CDR2 (germline): GTSNPN, SVGIG (reference sequence).

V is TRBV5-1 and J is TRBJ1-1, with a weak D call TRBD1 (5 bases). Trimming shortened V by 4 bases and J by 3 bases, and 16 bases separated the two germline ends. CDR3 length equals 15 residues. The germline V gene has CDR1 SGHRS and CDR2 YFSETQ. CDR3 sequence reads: CASSTRQNDYTEAFF. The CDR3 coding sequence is TGCGCCAGCAGCACCCGACAGAACGATTACACTGAAGCTTTCTTT.

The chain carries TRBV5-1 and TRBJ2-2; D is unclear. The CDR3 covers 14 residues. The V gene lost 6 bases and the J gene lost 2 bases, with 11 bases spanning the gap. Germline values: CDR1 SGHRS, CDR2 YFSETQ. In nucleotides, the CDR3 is TGCGCCAGCAACAATGGGATCAACACCGGGGAGCTGTTTTTT. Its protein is CASNNGINTGELFF. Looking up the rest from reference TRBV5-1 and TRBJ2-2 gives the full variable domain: KAGVTQTPRYLIKTRGQQVTLSCSPISGHRSVSWYQQTPGQGLQFLFEYFSETQRNKGNFPGRFSGRQFSNSRSEMNVSTLELGDSALYLCASNNGINTGELFFGEGSRLTVL.

CDR3 amino acids: CASSQDGTSGTDTQYF. CDR3 in DNA: TGCGCCAGCAGCCAAGACGGGACTAGCGGCACAGATACGCAGTATTTT. The chain recombines TRBV4-3 with TRBJ2-3, with TRBD2 matching 10 bases. J gave up 1 base and V 0 bases, and 1 base lay outside the gene matches. CDR1 is LGHNA and CDR2 is YSLEER in the germline V gene. The CDR3 is 16 residues long.

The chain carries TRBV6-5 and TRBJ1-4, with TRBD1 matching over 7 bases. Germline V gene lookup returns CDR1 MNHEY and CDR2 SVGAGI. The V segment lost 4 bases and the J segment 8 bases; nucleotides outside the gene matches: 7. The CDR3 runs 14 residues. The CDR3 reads CASSSGTVGEKLFF. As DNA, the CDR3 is TGTGCCAGCAGTTCCGGGACAGTAGGCGAAAAACTGTTTTTT.

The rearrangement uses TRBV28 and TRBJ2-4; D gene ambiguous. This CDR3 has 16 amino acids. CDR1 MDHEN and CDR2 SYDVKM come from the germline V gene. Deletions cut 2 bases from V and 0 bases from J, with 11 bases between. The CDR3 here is CASSLGVNVAKNIQYF. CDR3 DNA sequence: TGTGCCAGCAGTTTAGGGGTCAACGTAGCCAAAAACATTCAGTACTTC.

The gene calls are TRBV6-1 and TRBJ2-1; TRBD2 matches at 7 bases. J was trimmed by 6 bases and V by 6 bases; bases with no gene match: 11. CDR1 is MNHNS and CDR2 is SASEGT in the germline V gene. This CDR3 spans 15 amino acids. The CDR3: CASRERDYSSNEQFF. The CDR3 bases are TGTGCCAGCAGAGAACGGGACTATAGCTCCAATGAGCAGTTCTTC.

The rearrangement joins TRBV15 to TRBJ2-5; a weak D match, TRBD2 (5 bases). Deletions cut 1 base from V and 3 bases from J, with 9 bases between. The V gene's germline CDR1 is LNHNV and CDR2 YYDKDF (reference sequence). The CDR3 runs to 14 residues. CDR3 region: CATSRAQRKETQYF. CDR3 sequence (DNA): TGTGCCACCAGCAGAGCCCAGCGGAAAGAGACCCAGTACTTC.

For the CDR3, the DNA is TGTGCCAGCAGTACCAATGGAAACGAGCAGTACTTC. Translating gives CASSTNGNEQYF. The chain uses TRBV27 and TRBJ2-7; D is unclear. CDR3 length equals 12 residues. Trimming removed 5 bases at V and 5 bases at J, with 10 bases between. Germline V CDR1 and CDR2: MNHEY, SMNVEV (reference sequence).

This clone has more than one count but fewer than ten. This CDR3 is CASSLDQGWAQHF. The CDR3 DNA follows: TGTGCCAGCAGCTTAGACCAGGGGTGGGCCCAGCATTTT. The rearrangement joins TRBV7-9 to TRBJ1-5; possible D gene TRBD1, 6 bases. The CDR3 runs 13 residues. V was cut by 1 base and J by 11 bases, with 12 bases left in between. Per the germline V gene, CDR1 is SEHNR and CDR2 is FQNEAQ (reference sequence).

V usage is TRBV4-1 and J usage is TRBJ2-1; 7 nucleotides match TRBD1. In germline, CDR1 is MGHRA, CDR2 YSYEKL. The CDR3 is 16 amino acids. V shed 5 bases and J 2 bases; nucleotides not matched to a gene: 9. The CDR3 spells CASSFQTGDTYNEQFF. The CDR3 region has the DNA TGCGCCAGCAGCTTCCAAACAGGGGACACCTACAATGAGCAGTTCTTC.

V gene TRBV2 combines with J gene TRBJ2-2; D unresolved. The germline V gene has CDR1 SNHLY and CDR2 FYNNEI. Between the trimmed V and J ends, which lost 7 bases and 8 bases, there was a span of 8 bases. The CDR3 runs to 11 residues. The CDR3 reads CASTPAGELFF. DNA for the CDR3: TGTGCCAGCACGCCCGCTGGGGAGCTGTTTTTT.

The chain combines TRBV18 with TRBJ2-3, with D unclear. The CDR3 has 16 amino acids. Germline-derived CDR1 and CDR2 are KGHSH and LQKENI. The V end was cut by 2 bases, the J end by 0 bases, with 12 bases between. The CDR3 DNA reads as TGTGCCAGCTCACCAGTAGGTCCTCTAAGCACAGATACGCAGTATTTT. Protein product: CASSPVGPLSTDTQYF.

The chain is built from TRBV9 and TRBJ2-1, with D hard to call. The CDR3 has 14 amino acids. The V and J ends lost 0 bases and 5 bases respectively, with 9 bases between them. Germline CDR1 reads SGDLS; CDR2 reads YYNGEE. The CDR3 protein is CASSVGAYNNEQFF. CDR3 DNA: TGTGCCAGCAGCGTAGGGGCTTATAACAATGAGCAGTTCTTC.

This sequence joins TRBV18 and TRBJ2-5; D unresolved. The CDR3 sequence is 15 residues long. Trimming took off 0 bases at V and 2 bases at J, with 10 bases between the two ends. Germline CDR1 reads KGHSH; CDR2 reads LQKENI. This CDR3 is CASSPPTRLQETQYF. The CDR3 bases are TGTGCCAGCTCACCACCGACGCGTTTACAAGAGACCCAGTACTTC.